This T cell receptor beta chain appears in the sequencing data of a study of cytomegalovirus exposure and HLA in healthy donors (dated by TCRdb to about 2017). Notes on the research overall: According to an earlier analysis of a few hundred of the donors, 150 million to 200 million T cells yielded over 100 million unique TCR beta sequences and 250 to 350 Gb of sequence data. Among around 400 genotyped donors of the cohort, an average of roughly 230,000 unique TCR beta nucleotide sequences was sequenced per donor, of which about 19% were non-productive. A separate validation cohort of 100 to 150 different subjects was used in addition to the approximately 700-subject first cohort. The genetic ancestry cluster associated with self-reported Caucasian donors included approximately 85% of the approximately 430 genotyped donors. Roughly five DR-DQ haplotypes were handled as single units for association and clustering because linkage in the cohort was strong. Both class I and class II loci were covered by HLA typing, at four-digit resolution. Every discovery cohort repertoire had been produced on one sequencing platform. Typing coverage varied by locus: 629-630 donors for A, B, C, DRB1 and DQB1; more than 500 for DQA1; nearly 610 for DPA1; 450 to 480 for DPB1. To predict cytomegalovirus infection status, the study brought together high-throughput TCR immunosequencing, statistical association of individual TCRs with disease status, and machine learning. Donor age, sex, ethnicity and CMV serostatus were compiled together with the repertoire data. The study profiled the T cell repertoires of more than 500 subjects by immunosequencing and related them to cytomegalovirus serostatus. The study was designed to test whether signatures of past pathogen exposure could be identified by cataloging public T cell receptors. Approximately 300 gigabases of sequencing data and roughly 80 million unique TCR sequences made up an early release that covered approximately 620 HLA-typed donors. Genome-wide SNP genotypes for about 55% of the 666 donors were used in a later genetic analysis, which treated that subset as a discovery cohort. In a later analysis, previously published TCR beta repertoires from hundreds of donors were re-analyzed and high-resolution HLA genotyping was added so that TCR occurrence patterns could be studied. In the later analysis, no new phenotypic data were used to find candidate immune exposures; instead, reliance was placed on TCR beta sequences and their occurrence across donors. To decide whether each TCR beta V gene segment behaved as functional or pseudogenic, an earlier analysis of some 600 of the donors relied on high-throughput TCR beta sequencing. What the work shows at the level of the full study, not this receptor alone: In a later genetic analysis, a missense DCLRE1C variant was associated with V-gene and J-gene trimming of TCR beta chains, and the association was replicated in an independent cohort. HLA typing was unavailable for some donors at each locus, so association tests used only the typed subset. Roughly uniform sequencing depth across donors was assumed in presence/absence analyses, although this assumption may not hold. In an earlier analysis of 450 to 750 of the donors, most TCR beta V segments appeared in productive rearrangements about 87% or about 30% of the time, broadly matching IMGT annotations. In a later genetic analysis, fewer N-insertions in productive TCRs were reported among donors in an Asian-associated ancestry cluster than the roughly 670-donor mean. A cluster of highly shared sequence variants was judged likely to represent a technical artifact of the sequencing pipeline. A few of the identified cytomegalovirus-associated TCR beta chains were confirmed in vitro to be specific for cytomegalovirus antigens. It was suggested by the authors that the approach could potentially be generalized to other disease states and immunological phenotypes. Fewer than 20 rarely observed V segments, including chromosome 9 orphons, were excluded from the earlier analysis of 550 to 700 of the donors because counts were too low. Most TCR sequences were seen in very few donors, while some public TCRs were found in many individuals. This cohort had only TCR beta chains sequenced, and the lack of alpha or paired-chain data limited which features could be detected. A further reported finding was that TCR beta sequences accurately predicted the HLA-A and HLA-B alleles for most subjects in the first cohort. Compared with equally common non-associated chains, HLA-associated TCR beta chains in a later analysis were more clonally expanded and had lower generation probabilities. In the study, approximately 160 TCR beta chains were listed as associated with cytomegalovirus. Strong co-occurrence of HLA alleles, especially DR and DQ, made assigning TCR associations to individual alleles difficult. Linkage disequilibrium might explain the correlated functional status among segregating V segments, but an unknown experimental factor could not be excluded. In a later analysis, most CMV-associated TCR beta chains were found to appear HLA-restricted, with HLA associations seemingly driven largely by CMV exposure. Several of the top co-occurrence clusters appeared to be linked to parvovirus B19, influenza, CMV and Epstein-Barr virus, according to a later analysis. A later analysis found that TCR association rates varied across HLA loci, with DRB1 alleles showing the most associated TCRs and HLA-C alleles the fewest. In a later analysis, over 15,000 TCR beta sequences were associated with specific HLA alleles at a false discovery rate of 0.05. For the cohort, immune exposure information was limited to CMV serostatus. The classifier was reported to diagnose cytomegalovirus status with high specificity and sensitivity in both the original and validation cohorts.

This clone was seen only a few times. The antigen it recognizes is unknown. Base qualities were left out, and no much larger clone turns up one base away. Library preparation employed the immunoSEQ multiplex PCR assay. For the multiplex PCR, a mixture combining 60 forward primers for TCR Vbeta segments and 13 reverse primers for TCR Jbeta segments was used. The CDR3 region of rearranged TCR beta genes was amplified from genomic DNA by a multiplex PCR assay. The Illumina HiSeq System was used to sequence the amplified TCR beta libraries as 87-base-pair reads. Regarding the original processing steps: A later analysis counted approximately 76 million unique TCR beta chains across the 700 or so repertoires, and 9.5 million to 11 million of these chains were shared by at least two donors. Raw reads were error-corrected and collapsed into unique sequences with a nearest-neighbor algorithm that merged closely related sequences to remove PCR and sequencing errors. CDR3 sequences were aligned to IMGT reference sequences to assign V, D and J gene segments. For a sequence to be retained, a match of at least six nucleotides to both a V gene segment and a J gene segment was required. A rearrangement was called productive if the CDR3 had no stop codons and remained in frame with V and J, and every other rearrangement was called non-productive. Following IMGT convention, CDR3 was defined as the stretch from the second conserved V-encoded cysteine to the conserved J-encoded phenylalanine. The earlier analysis of some 600 of the donors excluded sequences that lacked an unambiguous match to a single V gene segment. In an earlier analysis of a few hundred of the donors, V segments were called functional above 56.7% productive rearrangements and were called segregating when the between-donor standard deviation exceeded 5%. A statistical classification framework was developed to diagnose cytomegalovirus status using the catalog of TCR beta chain sequences. In a later analysis, TCR nucleotide sequences were compared against IMGT/GENE-DB human TR gene sequences so that V and J genes could be assigned. The TCRdist pipeline was used in a later analysis to assign CDR3 sequences and most-parsimonious VDJ recombination scenarios. In a later analysis, every TCR beta chain was defined by the combination of its CDR3 amino acid sequence and its V-gene family, and reads without a unique V-gene family were dropped. To address suspected cross-contamination and a sequencing artifact, a later analysis removed 592 highly shared, low-generation-probability nucleotide sequences. In a later analysis, a clonal expansion index was calculated for each public chain from normalized within-repertoire ranks of inferred template counts. In a later analysis, generation probabilities were computed using a VDJ recombination model fitted to out-of-frame rearrangements, and the results were checked against IGoR. A later analysis scored TCR-TCR, TCR-HLA and TCR-CMV co-occurrence with hypergeometric tests, applying a repertoire-size bias correction to TCR pairs. False discovery rates were estimated in a later analysis by permuting HLA or CMV assignments 20 times. In a later analysis, co-occurring TCRs were grouped using DBSCAN, with TCRdist sequence similarity added in when clustering inside HLA-allele-positive subsets. For co-occurrence clustering, repertoires with fewer than 30,000 or more than 120,000 public chains were excluded, along with 5 or 6 repertoires with anomalous nucleotide sharing. In its TCRdb copy, this immuneACCESS table keeps in-frame sequences only and misses some clones. Where compared with another copy, unresolved V genes explain less than half of these, and the others have no known cause. V and J calls and clone size follow that table, whereas D and trimming were derived from the DNA. The sample contains some 200,000 clones, 75% to 90% of them found a single time. Roughly 6.7% of the sample is taken by the ten largest.

The cohort consisted of fewer than 700 healthy bone marrow donors. At the time of sampling, all cohort members were nominally healthy, though unrecorded immune exposures were likely present. The donor tested CMV seropositive and was one of the 289 seropositive cohort members. A peripheral blood sample was collected from each donor, and TCR beta sequencing was performed on peripheral blood mononuclear cells. The Qiagen DNeasy Blood Extraction Kit was used to extract genomic DNA from the blood cell samples. Source material: PBMCs. The sequence was collected from a man aged 40-49 years in good health and CMV-seropositive.

The nucleotide sequence is TGTGCCAGCAGCGTGGGGGGAGACACTGAAGCTTTCTTT. Translation gives CASSVGGDTEAFF. This chain is built from TRBV9 and TRBJ1-1; perhaps TRBD1 is the D gene, with 5 bases matching. Reading the germline V gene gives CDR1 SGDLS and CDR2 YYNGEE. Trimming at the junction amounts to 2 bases on V and 3 bases on J, and the germline ends lie 8 bases apart. Including cysteine and phenylalanine, the CDR3 has 13 amino acids. Of all the DNA, just the CDR3 is kept, 39 bases in frame from base 1.